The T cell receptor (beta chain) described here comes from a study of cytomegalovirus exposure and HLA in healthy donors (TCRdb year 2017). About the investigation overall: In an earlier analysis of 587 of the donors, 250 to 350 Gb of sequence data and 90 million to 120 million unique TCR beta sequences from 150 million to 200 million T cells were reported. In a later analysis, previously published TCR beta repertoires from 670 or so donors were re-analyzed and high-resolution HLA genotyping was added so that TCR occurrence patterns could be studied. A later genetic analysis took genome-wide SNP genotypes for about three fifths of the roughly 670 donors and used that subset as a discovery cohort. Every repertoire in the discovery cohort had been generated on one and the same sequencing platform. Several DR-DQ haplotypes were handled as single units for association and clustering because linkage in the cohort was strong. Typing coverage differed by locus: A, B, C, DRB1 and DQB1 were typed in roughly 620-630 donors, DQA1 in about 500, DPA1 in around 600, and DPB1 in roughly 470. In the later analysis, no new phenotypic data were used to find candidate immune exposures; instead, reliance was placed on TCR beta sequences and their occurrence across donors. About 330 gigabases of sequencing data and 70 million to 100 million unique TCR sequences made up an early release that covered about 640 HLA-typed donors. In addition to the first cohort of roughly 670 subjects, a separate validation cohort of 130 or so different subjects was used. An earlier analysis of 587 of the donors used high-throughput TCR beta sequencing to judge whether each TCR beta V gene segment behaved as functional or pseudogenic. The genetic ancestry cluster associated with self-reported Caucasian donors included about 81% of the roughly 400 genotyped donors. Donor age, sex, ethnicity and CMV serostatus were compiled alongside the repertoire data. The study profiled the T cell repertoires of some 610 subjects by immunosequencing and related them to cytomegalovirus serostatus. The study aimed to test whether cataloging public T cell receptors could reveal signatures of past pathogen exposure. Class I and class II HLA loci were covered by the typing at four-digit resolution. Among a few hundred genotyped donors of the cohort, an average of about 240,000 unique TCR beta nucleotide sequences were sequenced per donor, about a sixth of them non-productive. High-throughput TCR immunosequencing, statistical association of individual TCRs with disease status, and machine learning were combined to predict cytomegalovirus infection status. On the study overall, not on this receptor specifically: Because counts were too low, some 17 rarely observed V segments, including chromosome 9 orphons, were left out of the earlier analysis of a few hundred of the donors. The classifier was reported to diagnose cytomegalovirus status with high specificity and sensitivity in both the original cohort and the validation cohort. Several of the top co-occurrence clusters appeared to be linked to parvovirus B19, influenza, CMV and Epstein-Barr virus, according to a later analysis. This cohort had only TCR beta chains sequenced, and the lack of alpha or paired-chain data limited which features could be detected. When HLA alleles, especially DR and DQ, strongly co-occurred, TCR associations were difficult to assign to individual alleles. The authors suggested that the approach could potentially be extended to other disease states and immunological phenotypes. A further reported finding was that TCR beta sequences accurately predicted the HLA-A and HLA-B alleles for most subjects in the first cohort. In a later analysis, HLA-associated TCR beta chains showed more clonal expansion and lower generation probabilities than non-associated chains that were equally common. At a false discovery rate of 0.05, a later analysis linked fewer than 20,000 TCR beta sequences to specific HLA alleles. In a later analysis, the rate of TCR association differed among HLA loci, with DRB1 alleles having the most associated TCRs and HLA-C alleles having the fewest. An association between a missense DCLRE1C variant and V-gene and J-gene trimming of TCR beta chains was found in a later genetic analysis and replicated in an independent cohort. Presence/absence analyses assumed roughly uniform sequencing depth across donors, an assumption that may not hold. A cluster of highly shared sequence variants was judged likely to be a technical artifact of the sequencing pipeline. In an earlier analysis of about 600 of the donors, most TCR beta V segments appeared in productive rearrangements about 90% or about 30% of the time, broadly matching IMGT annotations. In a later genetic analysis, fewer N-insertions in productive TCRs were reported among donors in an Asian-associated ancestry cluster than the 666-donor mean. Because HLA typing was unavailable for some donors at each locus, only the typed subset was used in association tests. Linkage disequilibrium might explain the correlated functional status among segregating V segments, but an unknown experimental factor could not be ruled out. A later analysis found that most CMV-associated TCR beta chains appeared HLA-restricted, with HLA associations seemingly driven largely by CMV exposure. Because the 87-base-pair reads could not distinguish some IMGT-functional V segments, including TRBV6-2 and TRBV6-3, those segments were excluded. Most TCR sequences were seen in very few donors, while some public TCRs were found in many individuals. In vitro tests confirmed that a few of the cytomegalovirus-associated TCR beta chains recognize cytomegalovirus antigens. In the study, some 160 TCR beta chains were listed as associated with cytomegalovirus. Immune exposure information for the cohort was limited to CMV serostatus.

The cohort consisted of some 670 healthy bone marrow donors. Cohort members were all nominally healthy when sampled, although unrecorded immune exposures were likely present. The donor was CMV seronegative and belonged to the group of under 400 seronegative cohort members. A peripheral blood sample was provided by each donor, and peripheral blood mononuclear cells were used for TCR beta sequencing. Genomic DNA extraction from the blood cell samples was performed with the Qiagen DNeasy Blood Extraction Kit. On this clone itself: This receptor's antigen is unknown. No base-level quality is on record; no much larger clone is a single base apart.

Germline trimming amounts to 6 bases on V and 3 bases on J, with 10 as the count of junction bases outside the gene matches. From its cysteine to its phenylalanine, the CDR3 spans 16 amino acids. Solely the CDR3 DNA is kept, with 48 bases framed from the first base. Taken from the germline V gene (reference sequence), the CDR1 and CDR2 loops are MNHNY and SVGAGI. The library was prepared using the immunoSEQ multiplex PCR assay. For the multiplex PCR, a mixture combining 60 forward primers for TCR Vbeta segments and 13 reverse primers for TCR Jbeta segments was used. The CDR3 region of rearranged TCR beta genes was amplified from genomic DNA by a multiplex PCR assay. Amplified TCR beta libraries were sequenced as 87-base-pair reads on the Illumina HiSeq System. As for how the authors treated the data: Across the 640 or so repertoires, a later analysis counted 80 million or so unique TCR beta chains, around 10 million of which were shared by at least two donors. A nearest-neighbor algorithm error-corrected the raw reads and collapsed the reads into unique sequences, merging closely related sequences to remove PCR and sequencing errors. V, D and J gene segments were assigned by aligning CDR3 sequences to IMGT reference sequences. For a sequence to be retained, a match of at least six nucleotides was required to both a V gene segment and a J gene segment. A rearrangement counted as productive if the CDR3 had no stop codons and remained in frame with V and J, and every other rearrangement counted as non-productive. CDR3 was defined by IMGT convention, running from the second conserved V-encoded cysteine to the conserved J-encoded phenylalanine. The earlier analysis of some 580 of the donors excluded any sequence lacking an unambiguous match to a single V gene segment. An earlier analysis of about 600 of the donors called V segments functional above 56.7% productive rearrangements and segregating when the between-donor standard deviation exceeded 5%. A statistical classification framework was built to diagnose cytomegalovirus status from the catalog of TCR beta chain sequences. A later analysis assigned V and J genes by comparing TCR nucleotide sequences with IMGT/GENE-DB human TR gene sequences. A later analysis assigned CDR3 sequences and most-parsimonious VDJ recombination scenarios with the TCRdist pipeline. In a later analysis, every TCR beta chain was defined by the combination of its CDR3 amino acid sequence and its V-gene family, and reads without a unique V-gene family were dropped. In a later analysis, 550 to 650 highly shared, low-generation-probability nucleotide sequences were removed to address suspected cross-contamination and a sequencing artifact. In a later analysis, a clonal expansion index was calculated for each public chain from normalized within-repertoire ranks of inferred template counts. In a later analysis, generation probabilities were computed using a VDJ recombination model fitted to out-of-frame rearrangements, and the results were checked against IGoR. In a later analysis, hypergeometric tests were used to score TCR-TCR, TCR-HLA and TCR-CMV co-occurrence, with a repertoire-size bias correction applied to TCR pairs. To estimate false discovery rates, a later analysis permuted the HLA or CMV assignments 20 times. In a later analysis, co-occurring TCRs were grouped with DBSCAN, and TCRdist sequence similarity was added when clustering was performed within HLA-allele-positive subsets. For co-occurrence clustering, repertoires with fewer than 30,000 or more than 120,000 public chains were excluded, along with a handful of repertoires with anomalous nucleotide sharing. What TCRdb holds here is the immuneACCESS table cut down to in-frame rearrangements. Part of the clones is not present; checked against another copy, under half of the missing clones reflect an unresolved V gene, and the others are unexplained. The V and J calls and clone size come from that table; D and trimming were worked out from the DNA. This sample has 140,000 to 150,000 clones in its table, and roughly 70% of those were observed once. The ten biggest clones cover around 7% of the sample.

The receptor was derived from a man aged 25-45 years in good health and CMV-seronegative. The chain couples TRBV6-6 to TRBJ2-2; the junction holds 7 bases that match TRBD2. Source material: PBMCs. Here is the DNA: TGTGCCAGCAGCCAAGGTAGCGGGCTCTACACCGGGGAGCTGTTTTTT. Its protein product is CASSQGSGLYTGELFF.